This note documents a single T cell receptor (beta chain) sequence. The data are from a study of shared clonotypes between healthy human individuals. It was CD45RO-negative cells, positively selected for CCR7, that made up naive CD8 cells, with terminally differentiated effector memory CD45RA+ cells excluded. Measured with immunoSEQ multiplex PCR; TCRdb has only the in-frame clones, and not every one. The sample consists of about 1,900,000 clones, roughly 95% of them appearing once. Germline lookup yields CDR1 MNHEY and CDR2 SVGAGI. Trimming removed 5 bases at V and 2 bases at J, with 9 bases between. This CDR3 spans 13 amino acids.

Sequences were obtained from naive CD8+ T cells sorted from blood. The receptor's source is a man younger than 30 in good health. The V call is TRBV6-5, the J call TRBJ1-2; no definite D call. The CDR3 sequence: CASSVDTNYGYTF. The DNA for the CDR3 is TGTGCCAGCAGTGTAGACACCAACTATGGCTACACCTTC.